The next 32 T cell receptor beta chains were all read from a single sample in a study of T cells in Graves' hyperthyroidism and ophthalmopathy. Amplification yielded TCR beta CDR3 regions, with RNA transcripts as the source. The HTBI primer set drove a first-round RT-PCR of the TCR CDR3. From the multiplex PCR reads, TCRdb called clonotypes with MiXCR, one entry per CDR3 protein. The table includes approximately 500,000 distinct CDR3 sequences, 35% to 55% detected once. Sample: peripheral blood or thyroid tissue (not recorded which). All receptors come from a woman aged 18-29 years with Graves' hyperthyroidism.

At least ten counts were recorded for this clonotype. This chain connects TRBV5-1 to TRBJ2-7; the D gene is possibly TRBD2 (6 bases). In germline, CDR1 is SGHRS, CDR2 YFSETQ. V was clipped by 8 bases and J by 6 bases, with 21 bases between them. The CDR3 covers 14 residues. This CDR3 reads CASARGEEYSEQYF. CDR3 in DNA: TGCGCCAGTGCGCGCGGGGAAGAGTACTCCGAGCAGTACTTC.

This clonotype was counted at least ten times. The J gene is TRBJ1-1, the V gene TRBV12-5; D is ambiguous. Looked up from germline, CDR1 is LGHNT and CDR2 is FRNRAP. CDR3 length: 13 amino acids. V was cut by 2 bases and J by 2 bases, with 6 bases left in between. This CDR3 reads CASGLLFNTEAFF. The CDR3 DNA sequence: TGTGCTAGTGGTTTGTTGTTCAACACTGAAGCTTTCTTT.

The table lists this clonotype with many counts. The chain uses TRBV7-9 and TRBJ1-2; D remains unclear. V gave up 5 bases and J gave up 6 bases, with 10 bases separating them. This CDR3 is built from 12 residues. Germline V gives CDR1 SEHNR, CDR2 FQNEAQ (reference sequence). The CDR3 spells CASSRSDHGYTF. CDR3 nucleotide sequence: TGTGCCAGCAGCCGGTCCGACCATGGCTACACCTTC.

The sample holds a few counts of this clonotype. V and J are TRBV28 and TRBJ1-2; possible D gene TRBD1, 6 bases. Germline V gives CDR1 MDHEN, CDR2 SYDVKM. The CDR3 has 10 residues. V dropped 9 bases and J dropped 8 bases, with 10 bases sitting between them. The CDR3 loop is CASQGSGYTF. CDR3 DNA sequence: TGTGCCAGTCAGGGGTCCGGCTACACCTTC.

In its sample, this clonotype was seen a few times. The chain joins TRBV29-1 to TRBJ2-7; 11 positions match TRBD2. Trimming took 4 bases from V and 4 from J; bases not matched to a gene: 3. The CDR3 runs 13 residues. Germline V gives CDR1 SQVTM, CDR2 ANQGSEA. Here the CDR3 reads CSVAGTSGYEQYF. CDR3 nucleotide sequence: TGCAGCGTTGCCGGGACTAGCGGTTACGAGCAGTACTTC.

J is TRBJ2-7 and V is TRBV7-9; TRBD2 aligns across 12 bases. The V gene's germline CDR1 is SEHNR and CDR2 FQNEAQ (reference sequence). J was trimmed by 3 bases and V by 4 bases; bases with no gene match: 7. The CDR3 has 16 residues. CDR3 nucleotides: TGTGCCAGCAGCTCTGACCTAGCGGGAGGGTTCTACGAGCAGTACTTC. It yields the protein CASSSDLAGGFYEQYF.

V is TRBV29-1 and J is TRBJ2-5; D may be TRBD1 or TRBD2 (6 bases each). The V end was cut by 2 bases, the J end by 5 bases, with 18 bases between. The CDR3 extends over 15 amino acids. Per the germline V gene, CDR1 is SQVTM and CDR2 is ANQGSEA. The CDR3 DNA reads TGCAGCGTTGAACCTCGCGGGGACACCGTTGAGACCCAGTACTTC. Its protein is CSVEPRGDTVETQYF.

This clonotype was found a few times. The CDR3 sequence is CASSLSATVSYEQYF. The CDR3, as DNA: TGTGCCAGCAGTTTATCGGCGACAGTCTCCTACGAGCAGTACTTC. The V gene is TRBV2, the J gene TRBJ2-7; tentatively, D is TRBD1 (5 bases). Trimming stripped 5 bases from V and 0 bases from J, with 14 bases between. Germline V gene sequence: CDR1 SNHLY, CDR2 FYNNEI. There are 15 residues in the CDR3. Based on the CDR3 plus reference TRBV2 and TRBJ2-7, the full variable domain is EPEVTQTPSHQVTQMGQEVILRCVPISNHLYFYWYRQILGQKVEFLVSFYNNEISEKSEIFDDQFSVERPDGSNFTLKIRSTKLEDSAMYFCASSLSATVSYEQYFGPGTRLTVT.

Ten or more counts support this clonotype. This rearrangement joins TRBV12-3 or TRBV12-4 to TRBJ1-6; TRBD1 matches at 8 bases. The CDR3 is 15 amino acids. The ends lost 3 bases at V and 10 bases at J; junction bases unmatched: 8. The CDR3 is CASSFRGRGPSPLHF. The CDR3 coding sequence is TGTGCCAGCAGTTTCAGGGGCAGGGGGCCCTCACCCCTCCACTTT.

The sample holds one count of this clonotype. The CDR3 sequence: CATSDFSGGRMETQYF. In DNA, the CDR3 is TGTGCCACCAGTGATTTTAGCGGGGGCCGGATGGAGACCCAGTACTTC. The chain has TRBV24-1 and TRBJ2-5; 9 bases are a match to TRBD2. CDR3 length equals 16 residues. V lost 1 base to trimming and J lost 5 bases; unmatched junction nucleotides: 7. CDR1 and CDR2 from the germline V gene are KGHDR and SFDVKD.

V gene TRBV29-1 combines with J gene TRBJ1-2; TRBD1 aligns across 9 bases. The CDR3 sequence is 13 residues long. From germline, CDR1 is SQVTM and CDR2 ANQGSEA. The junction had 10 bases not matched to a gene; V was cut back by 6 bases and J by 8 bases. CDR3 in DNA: TGCAGCGTCCGACAGGGGGGCGCATCCGGCTACACCTTC. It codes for CSVRQGGASGYTF.

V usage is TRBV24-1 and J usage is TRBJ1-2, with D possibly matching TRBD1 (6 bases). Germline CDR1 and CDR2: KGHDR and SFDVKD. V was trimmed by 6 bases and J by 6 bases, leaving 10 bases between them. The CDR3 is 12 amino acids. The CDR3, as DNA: TGTGCCACCAGTCCAGGGGATAATGGCTACACCTTC. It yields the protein CATSPGDNGYTF.

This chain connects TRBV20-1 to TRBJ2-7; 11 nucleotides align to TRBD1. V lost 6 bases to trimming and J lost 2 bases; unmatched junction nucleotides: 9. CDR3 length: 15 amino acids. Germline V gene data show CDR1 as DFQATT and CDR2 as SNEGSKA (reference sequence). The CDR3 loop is CSAPRRTGGTYEQYF. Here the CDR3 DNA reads TGCAGTGCCCCCAGGAGGACAGGGGGCACCTACGAGCAGTACTTC.

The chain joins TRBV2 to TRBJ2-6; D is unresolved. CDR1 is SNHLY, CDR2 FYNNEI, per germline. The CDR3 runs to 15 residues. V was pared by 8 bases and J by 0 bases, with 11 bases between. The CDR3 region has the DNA TGTGCCAGCCCGACATCTAACTCTGGGGCCAACGTCCTGACTTTC. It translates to CASPTSNSGANVLTF.

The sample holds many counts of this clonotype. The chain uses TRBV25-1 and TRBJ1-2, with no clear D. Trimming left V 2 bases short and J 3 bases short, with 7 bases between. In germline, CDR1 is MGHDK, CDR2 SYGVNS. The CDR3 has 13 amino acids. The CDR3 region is CASSEPYDYGYTF. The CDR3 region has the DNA TGTGCCAGCAGTGAACCTTACGACTATGGCTACACCTTC.

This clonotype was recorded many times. CDR3 region: CASSRLGDYGYTF. The CDR3 region has the DNA TGTGCCAGCAGCCGATTAGGGGACTATGGCTACACCTTC. The chain employs TRBV11-2 and TRBJ1-2; a weak D match, TRBD1 (5 bases). This CDR3 has 13 amino acids. The germline V gene has CDR1 SGHAT and CDR2 FQNNGV. Trimming pared 5 bases from V and 3 bases from J, leaving 10 bases between.

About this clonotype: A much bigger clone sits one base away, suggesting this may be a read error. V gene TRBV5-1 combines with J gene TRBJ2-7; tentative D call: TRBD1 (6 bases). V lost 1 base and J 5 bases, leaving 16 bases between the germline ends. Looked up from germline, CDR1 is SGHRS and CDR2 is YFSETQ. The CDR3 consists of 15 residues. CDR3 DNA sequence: TGCGCCAGCAGCTTGCTCGGACAGACTCACCACGAGCAGTACTTC. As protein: CASSLLGQTHHEQYF.

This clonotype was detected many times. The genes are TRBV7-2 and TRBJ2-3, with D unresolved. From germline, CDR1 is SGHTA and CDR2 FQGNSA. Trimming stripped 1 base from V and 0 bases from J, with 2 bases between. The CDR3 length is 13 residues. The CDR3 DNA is TGTGCCAGCAGCTTAGACAGCACAGATACGCAGTATTTT. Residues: CASSLDSTDTQYF.

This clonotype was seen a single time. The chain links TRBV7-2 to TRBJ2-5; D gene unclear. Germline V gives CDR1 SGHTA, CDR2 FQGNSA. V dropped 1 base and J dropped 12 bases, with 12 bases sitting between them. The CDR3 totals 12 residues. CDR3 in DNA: TGTGCCAGCAGCTTAGGCCCTCAGCCCGAGTACTTC. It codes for CASSLGPQPEYF.

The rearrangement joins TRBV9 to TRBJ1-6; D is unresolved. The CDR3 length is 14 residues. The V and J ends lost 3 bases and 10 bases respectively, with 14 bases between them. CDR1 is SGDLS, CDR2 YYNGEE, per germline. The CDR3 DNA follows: TGTGCCAGCAGCGCGGAGGGTTCTCGGTCACCCCTCCACTTT. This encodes CASSAEGSRSPLHF.

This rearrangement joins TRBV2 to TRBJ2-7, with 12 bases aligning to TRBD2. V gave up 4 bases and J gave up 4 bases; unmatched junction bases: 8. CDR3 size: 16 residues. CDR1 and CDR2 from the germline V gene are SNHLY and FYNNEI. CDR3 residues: CASSGLAGGPGYEQYF. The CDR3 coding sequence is TGTGCCAGCAGTGGTCTAGCGGGAGGGCCGGGTTACGAGCAGTACTTC.

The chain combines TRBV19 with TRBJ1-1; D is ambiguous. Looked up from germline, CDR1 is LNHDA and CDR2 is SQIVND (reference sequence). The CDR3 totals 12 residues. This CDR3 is CARVSTNTEAFF. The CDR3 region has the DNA TGTGCTAGAGTTTCCACGAACACTGAAGCTTTCTTT.

In DNA, the CDR3 is TGTGCCAGTAAGGGATGGGACAGGGGAACGAACACTGAAGCTTTCTTT. It is translated as CASKGWDRGTNTEAFF. The gene calls are TRBV5-3 and TRBJ1-1, with 10 bases matching TRBD1. TRBV5-3 is an open reading frame whose function is uncertain. This CDR3 has 16 residues. With 8 bases clipped from V and 1 base from J, the junction kept 11 bases outside the gene matches.

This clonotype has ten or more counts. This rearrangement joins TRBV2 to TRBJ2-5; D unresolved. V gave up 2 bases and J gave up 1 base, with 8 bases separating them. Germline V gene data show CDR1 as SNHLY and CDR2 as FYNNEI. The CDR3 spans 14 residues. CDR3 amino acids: CASSERAAQETQYF. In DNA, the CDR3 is TGTGCCAGCAGTGAAAGGGCAGCCCAAGAGACCCAGTACTTC.

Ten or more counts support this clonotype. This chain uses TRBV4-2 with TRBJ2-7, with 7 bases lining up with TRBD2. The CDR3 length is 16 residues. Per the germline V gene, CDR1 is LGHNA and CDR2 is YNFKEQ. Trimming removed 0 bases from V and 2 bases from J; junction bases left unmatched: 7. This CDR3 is CASSQDSAGWAYEQYF. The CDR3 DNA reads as TGTGCCAGCAGCCAAGATTCAGCGGGATGGGCCTACGAGCAGTACTTC.

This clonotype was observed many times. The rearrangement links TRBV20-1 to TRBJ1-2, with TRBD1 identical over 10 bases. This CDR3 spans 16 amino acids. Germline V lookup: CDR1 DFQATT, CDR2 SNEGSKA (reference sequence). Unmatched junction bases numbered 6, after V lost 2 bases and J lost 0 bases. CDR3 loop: CSARTGQGGSNYGYTF. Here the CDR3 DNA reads TGCAGTGCTAGAACCGGACAGGGGGGCTCTAACTATGGCTACACCTTC.

CDR3 protein: CASSLRPGRVNTEAFF. The CDR3 coding sequence is TGTGCCAGCAGCTTAAGGCCAGGGAGGGTGAACACTGAAGCTTTCTTT. The genes are TRBV7-2 and TRBJ1-1; the D gene is possibly TRBD1 (5 bases). V lost 2 bases and J 0 bases, leaving 13 bases between the germline ends. The CDR3 loop spans 16 amino acids. The germline V gene has CDR1 SGHTA and CDR2 FQGNSA. The full variable domain, its missing parts supplied by reference TRBV7-2 and TRBJ1-1, is GAGVSQSPSNKVTEKGKDVELRCDPISGHTALYWYRQSLGQGLEFLIYFQGNSAPDKSGLPSDRFSAERTGGSVSTLTIQRTQQEDSAVYLCASSLRPGRVNTEAFFGQGTRLTVV.

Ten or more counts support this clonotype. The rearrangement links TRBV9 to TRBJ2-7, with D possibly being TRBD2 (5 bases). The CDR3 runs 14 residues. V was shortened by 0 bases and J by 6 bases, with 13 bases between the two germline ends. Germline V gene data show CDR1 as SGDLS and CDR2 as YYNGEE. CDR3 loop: CASSVDPRGGEQYF. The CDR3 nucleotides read TGTGCCAGCAGCGTAGACCCAAGAGGAGGCGAGCAGTACTTC.

CDR3 protein: CASTPLANTGELFF. The CDR3 nucleotides are TGTGCCAGCACCCCTTTAGCGAACACCGGGGAGCTGTTTTTT. V is TRBV7-1 and J is TRBJ2-2; no reliable D call. TRBV7-1 has ORF status, its function being uncertain. This CDR3 has 14 residues. Trimming pared 7 bases from V and 0 bases from J, leaving 9 bases between.

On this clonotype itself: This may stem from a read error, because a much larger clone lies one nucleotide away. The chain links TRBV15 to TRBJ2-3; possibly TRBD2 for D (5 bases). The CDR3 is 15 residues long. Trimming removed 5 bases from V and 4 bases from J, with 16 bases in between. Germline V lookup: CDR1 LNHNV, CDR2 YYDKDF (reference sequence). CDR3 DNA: TGTGCCACCAGCCTAGCCCGTCCGAGCGCAGATACGCAGTATTTT. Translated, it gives CATSLARPSADTQYF. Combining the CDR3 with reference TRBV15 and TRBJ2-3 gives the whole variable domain DAMVIQNPRYQVTQFGKPVTLSCSQTLNHNVMYWYQQKSSQAPKLLFHYYDKDFNNEADTPDNFQSRRPNTSFCFLDIRSPGLGDTAMYLCATSLARPSADTQYFGPGTRLTVL.

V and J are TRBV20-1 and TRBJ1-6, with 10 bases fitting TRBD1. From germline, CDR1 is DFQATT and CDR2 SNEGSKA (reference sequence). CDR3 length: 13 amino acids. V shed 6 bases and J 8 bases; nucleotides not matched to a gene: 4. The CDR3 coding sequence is TGCAGTGCCATAGGGACAGGGGATTCACCCCTCCACTTT. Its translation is CSAIGTGDSPLHF.

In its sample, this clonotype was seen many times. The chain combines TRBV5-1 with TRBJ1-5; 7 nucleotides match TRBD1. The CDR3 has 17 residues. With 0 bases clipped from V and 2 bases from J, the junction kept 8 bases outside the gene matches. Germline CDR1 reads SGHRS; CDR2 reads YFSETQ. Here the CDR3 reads CASSLGHRGFGNQPQHF. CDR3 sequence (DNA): TGCGCCAGCAGCTTGGGACACAGGGGTTTCGGCAATCAGCCCCAGCATTTT.